This T cell receptor beta chain is drawn from a study of a mutant IDH1 vaccine in newly diagnosed glioma (TCRdb year 2021). Study-level background: The approximately 30 treated patients were 62.5% male and roughly 40% female, with a mean age of around 40 years. Prior to enrollment, patients had been given standard therapy consisting of radiotherapy alone, temozolomide alone, or radiochemotherapy with temozolomide, with the combination given to most patients. Peripheral blood was collected at six visits: V03 (baseline), V05, V07, V10, V12 and V13. For exploratory analyses, longitudinal TCRB deep sequencing was carried out in around 24 treated patients wherever samples were available.

Receptor libraries were prepared by the immunoSEQ multiplex PCR assay. Rearranged TCR beta chain sequences were amplified using the hsTCRB Kit according to the manufacturer's protocol. An Illumina MiSeq was used to sequence the TCRB libraries. Per the authors' processing: The kit vendor's proprietary platform handled demultiplexing, trimming and gene mapping. The clones in this table, taken by TCRdb from immuneACCESS, are in-frame only. Not every clone is retained; where verified, under half of the shortfall comes from an unresolved V gene, and the cause of the rest is unknown. For V, J and clone size, that table is used; D and trimming come from the DNA. The sample table records approximately 52,000 clones; 60% to 85% of these occur just once. Jointly, the top ten make up 1.5% to 2% of the sample. In its sample, this clone was seen once. This clone's antigen is unknown. No base-level quality is on record; no much larger clone is a single base apart.

Explained via the paper, the time point label denotes: baseline, week 1 (first vaccination visit). Taken with the paper, the label for treatment or condition translates to: pre-vaccination baseline after standard-of-care therapy. Newly diagnosed WHO grade 3 or 4 IDH1-mutant astrocytomas showing loss of nuclear ATRX were present in the donors. The samples were drawn from NOA16, a multicentre, single-arm, open-label phase I trial in Germany that tested a mutant IDH1 peptide vaccine in humans for the first time. For immunogenicity testing, the blood drawn at visit V03 was used as the baseline sample. Genomic DNA for TCRB sequencing was isolated from EDTA blood with the DNeasy Blood and Tissue Kit. Results and caveats for the whole study, not just this receptor: Pseudoprogression seemed to be unrelated to changes in the top peripheral T cell clonotypes found by TCRB sequencing. Selection of PBMC samples for TCRB deep sequencing was based on availability. Vaccine-induced immune responses across multiple MHC alleles were detected in over 80% of patients. It was noted by the authors that analyses of patient blood samples could not be reproduced owing to sample limitations.

From the cysteine up to the phenylalanine, the CDR3 has a length of 11 residues. Just the 33-base CDR3 DNA is kept, in frame starting at base 1. For CDR1 and CDR2, the germline V gene lists SQVTM and ANQGSEA. Clipping removes 6 bases from V and 6 bases from J, with 3 as the unmatched junction base count. The TCR was taken from a woman between 35 and 50 years old with glioma. Recombination linked TRBV29-1 to TRBJ1-2, and 8 junction bases match TRBD1. Source: PBMCs, taken from a glioma patient treated with radiotherapy, temozolomide or both. The CDR3: CSVADRDGYTF. The sequenced DNA: TGCAGCGTGGCGGACAGGGATGGCTACACCTTC.